This passage covers 31 T cell receptor beta chains from one sample sequenced in a study of tumor-infiltrating lymphocytes in primary liver carcinoma. The researchers produced TCR beta cDNA from around 500 ng total RNA with a constant-region primer. Employing slightly modified ARM-PCR, three nested multiplex PCR rounds were run, and these gave rise to the TCR beta libraries. Each of the first two PCR rounds ran about 9 cycles with TRBV1-TRBV30 forward and C-beta reverse primers. One entry per CDR3 protein results from TCRdb running MiXCR on the multiplex PCR reads. Of more than 40,000 distinct CDR3 sequences listed, less than 75% are singletons. From around 18-30 mg of unsorted bulk tissue, DNA and RNA were co-extracted together. Sequenced sample: liver tumor tissue from sampling region 5. Documented subset: tumor region T5, tumor centre. These receptors came from a man aged 40-49 years with primary liver carcinoma and hepatitis B virus infection.

Details on this clonotype: Being one base from a much bigger clone, this may be a read error. The chain carries TRBV18 and TRBJ1-4, with TRBD1 as a possible D gene (6 bases). Trimming removed 4 bases at V and 2 bases at J, with 17 bases between. CDR3 length: 17 amino acids. CDR1 KGHSH and CDR2 LQKENI come from the germline V gene. The CDR3 DNA reads as TGTGCCAGCTCACTCCACGCAGCAGGGGCGACTAATGAAAAACTGTTTTTT. The encoded protein is CASSLHAAGATNEKLFF.

For this clonotype: The CDR3 carries no conserved terminal phenylalanine or tryptophan, so it likely arises from a read error. The chain recombines TRBV29-1 with TRBJ1-1; no firm D call. Germline lookup yields CDR1 SQVTM and CDR2 ANQGSEA. The CDR3 is 13 amino acids. The CDR3 sequence is CSVVHSSNTEAFL. The CDR3 region has the DNA TGCAGCGTTGTGCACAGTTCGAACACCGAAGCTTTCCTT.

For this clonotype: Sequence at one end of the junction differs from germline and may be a read error. In DNA, the CDR3 is TGCAGCGCCCGGGACAGGGGGGAGTACGAACAGTACTTC. Amino acids: CSARDRGEYEQYF. The V call is TRBV29-1, the J call TRBJ2-7; 11 positions match TRBD1. In germline, CDR1 is SQVTM, CDR2 ANQGSEA. This CDR3 spans 13 amino acids.

The rearrangement links TRBV29-1 to TRBJ2-1; 8 bases align to TRBD1. Trimming took 8 bases from V and 12 from J; bases not matched to a gene: 15. CDR1 is SQVTM, CDR2 ANQGSEA, per germline. CDR3 length: 13 residues. The CDR3: CSIGTGGYDAQFF. The CDR3 region has the DNA TGCAGCATCGGTACAGGGGGATACGATGCGCAGTTCTTC.

This clonotype appeared once. Relative to the germline gene, one junction end is altered; a read error may explain this. The chain couples TRBV12-3 or TRBV12-4 to TRBJ2-7; D gene ambiguous. The CDR3 has 11 residues. The DNA of the CDR3 is TGTGCCAGTAGCAACAGCTACGAGCGGTACTTC. It translates to CASSNSYERYF.

Of note for this clonotype: One junction end disagrees with the germline gene, perhaps due to a read error. The chain joins TRBV7-8 to TRBJ2-3; D unclear. Germline CDR1 SGHVS, CDR2 FQNEAQ. CDR3 length: 15 residues. CDR3 DNA sequence: TGTGCCAGCAGCTTAATAGGCATTGACACAGATACACAGTATTTT. Translated: CASSLIGIDTDTQYF.

Turning to this clonotype: Without the conserved terminal phenylalanine or tryptophan, this CDR3 likely stems from a read error. V is TRBV6-1 and J is TRBJ1-1, with D possibly TRBD1 on 6 matching bases. Germline V gene lookup returns CDR1 MNHNS and CDR2 SASEGT. The CDR3 is 14 amino acids. The CDR3 DNA reads as TGTGCCAGTAGTGAATTGAGCAGGGGAGATGAAGCTTTCTTA. The encoded protein is CASSELSRGDEAFL.

V and J are TRBV6-5 and TRBJ1-1; a weak D match, TRBD1 (6 bases). V shed 9 bases and J shed 10 bases, with 18 bases lying between them. The CDR3 extends over 12 amino acids. CDR1 and CDR2 from the germline V gene are MNHEY and SVGAGI. This CDR3 reads CARSEKQGRAFF. The CDR3 DNA is TGTGCCAGGAGTGAAAAACAGGGACGAGCTTTCTTT.

Note on this clonotype: Because it lacks the conserved phenylalanine or tryptophan at the end, this CDR3 is likely a read error. The V call is TRBV10-3, the J call TRBJ2-3; D is possibly TRBD1 or TRBD2 (5 bases each). There are 14 residues in the CDR3. Germline lookup yields CDR1 ENHRY and CDR2 SYGVKD. The CDR3, as DNA: TGTGCCATCGGTGATCGGGACAGCACAGATACGCAGTATATT. Protein: CAIGDRDSTDTQYI.

Comments on this clonotype: Germline is not matched at one junction end, which may reflect a read error. As DNA, the CDR3 is TGTGCCAGCAGTCGTGGGACTATAATCGAGACTCAGTACTTC. Amino acid sequence: CASSRGTIIETQYF. The genes are TRBV6-2 or TRBV6-3 and TRBJ2-5; 7 nucleotides agree with TRBD2. CDR1 is MNHEY and CDR2 is SVGEGT in the germline V gene. This CDR3 has 14 residues.

Many counts were recorded for this clonotype. The chain joins TRBV10-3 to TRBJ2-3; 8 bases fit TRBD1. Germline trimming cut 2 bases from V and 0 bases from J; bases unmatched to any gene: 4. The CDR3 runs 16 residues. CDR1 is ENHRY, CDR2 SYGVKD, per germline. The CDR3 DNA sequence: TGTGCCATCAGTGAGGTTAGGACAGGGAGCACAGATACGCAGTATTTT. Its protein is CAISEVRTGSTDTQYF.

The chain combines TRBV5-4 with TRBJ1-1; 7 positions match TRBD1. From germline, CDR1 is SGHNT and CDR2 YYREEE (reference sequence). The CDR3 extends over 15 amino acids. Trimming at V came to 0 bases and at J to 7 bases, leaving 9 bases not matched to a gene. The DNA for the CDR3 is TGTGCCAGCAGCTTGGAACAGGGGAGGAGCATTGAAGCTTTCTTT. Its translation is CASSLEQGRSIEAFF.

This clonotype appeared once. Relative to the germline gene, one junction end is altered; a read error may explain this. The V call is TRBV4-2, the J call TRBJ2-2; possible D gene TRBD1, 5 bases. Germline V lookup: CDR1 LGHNA, CDR2 YNFKEQ. The CDR3 contains 16 residues. Here the CDR3 DNA reads TGTGCCAGCAGTCAAGTGGGGCTAGTCAACACCGGGGAGCTGTTTTTT. Its translation is CASSQVGLVNTGELFF.

Notes on this clonotype: This CDR3 fails to terminate in the conserved phenylalanine or tryptophan, so it likely reflects a read error. Because the CDR3's place on the DNA is in doubt, the DNA is left out and the CDR3 is given as listed by TCRdb. The chain couples TRBV29-1 to TRBJ2-1; the table's D call of TRBD1 was not tested on the DNA. CDR1 and CDR2 from the germline V gene are SQVTM and ANQGSEA. Inclusive of both ends, the CDR3 amounts to 14 amino acids. CDR3 in amino acids: CSRLPGQGVDEQSL.

This clonotype was recorded only once. The junction shows a germline mismatch at one end, possibly a read error. This chain links TRBV6-1 with TRBJ2-1, with 7 nucleotides matching TRBD2. The CDR3 is 15 amino acids. The germline CDR1 and CDR2 sequences are MNHNS and SASEGT. CDR3 region: CTSNVGLAESNEQFF. The CDR3 DNA sequence: TGTACCAGCAACGTGGGGCTAGCGGAATCCAATGAGCAGTTCTTC.

As concerns this clonotype: Without the conserved terminal phenylalanine or tryptophan, this CDR3 likely stems from a read error. The genes are TRBV12-3 or TRBV12-4 and TRBJ2-1; D ambiguous. The CDR3 contains 12 residues. V was clipped by 7 bases and J by 6 bases, with 10 bases between them. In DNA form, the CDR3 reads TGTGCCAGCATTCCACTTTCCAATGAGCAGTTCTCC. It encodes CASIPLSNEQFS.

The chain links TRBV4-2 to TRBJ2-7; possible D gene TRBD2, 6 bases. The germline gives CDR1 LGHNA, CDR2 YNFKEQ. CDR3 length: 17 residues. Trimming took 10 bases from V and 12 from J, leaving 37 bases between them. The CDR3 region is CATTGLTGVYKSYERYF. The CDR3 nucleotides read TGTGCCACTACTGGACTAACGGGAGTTTATAAGTCCTACGAACGGTACTTC.

The chain links TRBV11-2 to TRBJ2-7; D might be TRBD1 or TRBD2, each matching 5 bases. The CDR3 totals 14 residues. Germline CDR1 is SGHAT and CDR2 is FQNNGV. Deletions cut 5 bases from V and 2 bases from J, with 13 bases between. CDR3 sequence (DNA): TGTGCCAGCAGCCTGGGACCAGGTGCCTACGAGCAGTACTTC. Amino acid sequence: CASSLGPGAYEQYF.

Concerning this clonotype itself: A much larger clone differs from this one at a single base, so this may be a read error. The chain uses TRBV19 and TRBJ2-2; D remains ambiguous. V was shortened by 6 bases and J by 3 bases, with 20 bases between the two germline ends. Germline V gene data show CDR1 as LNHDA and CDR2 as SQIVND (reference sequence). This CDR3 has 17 amino acids. CDR3 loop: CASSALGPTGDTGELFF. CDR3 sequence (DNA): TGTGCCAGTAGCGCTTTGGGCCCAACTGGGGACACCGGGGAGCTGTTTTTT.

By proportion, this clonotype is medium-sized. The CDR3 spells CASSLDFLTGELFF. The CDR3 DNA follows: TGTGCCAGCAGCTTAGATTTCCTCACCGGGGAGCTGTTTTTT. V gene TRBV11-2 combines with J gene TRBJ2-2; no clear D gene. V dropped 0 bases and J dropped 4 bases, with 6 bases sitting between them. Germline lookup yields CDR1 SGHAT and CDR2 FQNNGV. This CDR3 comprises 14 residues.

The V call is TRBV6-6, the J call TRBJ1-5; 10 nucleotides line up with TRBD1. CDR3 length: 15 amino acids. Germline trimming cut 9 bases from V and 7 bases from J; bases unmatched to any gene: 12. Germline V gene lookup returns CDR1 MNHNY and CDR2 SVGAGI (reference sequence). CDR3 nucleotide sequence: TGTGCCAGTACCGTGCAGACAGGGGGCGGGCAGCCCCAGCATTTT. Translating it yields CASTVQTGGGQPQHF.

For this clonotype: At one end, the junction sequence differs from germline, possibly due to a read error. J is TRBJ2-7 and V is TRBV6-6, with 8 bases identical to TRBD2. CDR3 length: 15 amino acids. Germline-derived CDR1 and CDR2 are MNHNY and SVGAGI (reference sequence). The CDR3 bases are TGTGTCAGCAGTAACTCTAAGCGGGAGCGGCACGAGCAGTACTTC. Its protein product is CVSSNSKRERHEQYF.

Worth noting for this clonotype: Without the conserved terminal phenylalanine or tryptophan, this CDR3 likely stems from a read error. The chain is built from TRBV11-2 and TRBJ2-7; D is ambiguous. This CDR3 comprises 14 residues. Germline V lookup: CDR1 SGHAT, CDR2 FQNNGV. The CDR3: CTSSLTDTAYEQYL. Here the CDR3 DNA reads TGTACCAGCAGCTTGACTGACACTGCCTACGAGCAGTACTTA.

About this clonotype itself: At one boundary the junction diverges from the germline segment, which might be a read error. The chain recombines TRBV4-1 with TRBJ2-7, with TRBD1 matching 7 bases. Germline CDR1 MGHRA, CDR2 YSYEKL. This CDR3 spans 14 amino acids. CDR3 protein: CASSQDGDRDERYF. The CDR3 nucleotides read TGCGCCAGTAGCCAAGACGGTGACAGGGACGAGCGGTACTTC.

This clonotype was counted a few times. The J gene is TRBJ2-4, the V gene TRBV7-2, with D tentatively TRBD1 or TRBD2 (5 bases each). Germline CDR1 is SGHTA and CDR2 is FQGNSA. There are 15 residues in the CDR3. Trimming stripped 1 base from V and 2 bases from J, with 9 bases between. The CDR3 reads CASSLGGPTKNIQYF. For the CDR3, the DNA is TGTGCCAGCAGCTTAGGGGGACCCACCAAAAACATTCAGTACTTC.

Details on this clonotype: The conserved phenylalanine or tryptophan normally closing the CDR3 is absent here, so this likely arose from a read error. The rearrangement joins TRBV12-3 or TRBV12-4 to TRBJ2-5, with D hard to call. The length of the CDR3 is 13 residues. Trimming cost V 6 bases and J 3 bases, with 11 bases left between them. CDR3 protein: CASRRTTKETQYS. CDR3 DNA: TGTGCCAGCAGACGTACTACAAAAGAGACCCAGTACTCC.

This clonotype has a count of ten or more. The V call is TRBV29-1, the J call TRBJ2-7; weak D call: TRBD2 (5 bases). Trimming pared 8 bases from V and 5 bases from J, leaving 13 bases between. Germline-derived CDR1 and CDR2 are SQVTM and ANQGSEA. The CDR3 is 11 amino acids. CDR3 bases: TGCAGCATTGGAGGCCGGGACGAGCAGTACTTC. Translated, it gives CSIGGRDEQYF.

The chain uses TRBV11-2 and TRBJ2-3; TRBD1 matches 8 bases. Germline loops: CDR1 SGHAT, CDR2 FQNNGV. Trimming removed 6 bases from V and 5 bases from J; junction bases left unmatched: 13. This CDR3 has 16 residues. The CDR3 nucleotides are TGTGCCAGCAGATCCCGGACAGGGAGCCGTCGAGATACGCAGTATTTT. Translated: CASRSRTGSRRDTQYF.

With respect to this clonotype: Relative to the germline gene, one junction end is altered; a read error may explain this. This chain uses TRBV6-5 with TRBJ2-1, with D perhaps assigned TRBD1 or TRBD2 (5 bases each). This CDR3 contains 16 residues. CDR1 is MNHEY and CDR2 is SVGAGI in the germline V gene. Written as DNA, the CDR3 is TGTGCCAACAGTTACTCCGGGGCGATGAGGAACGCTGGGCAGTTCTTC. This translates into CANSYSGAMRNAGQFF.

This clonotype showed up just a few times. Possible read error: a much larger clone is one base away. This chain links TRBV7-8 with TRBJ2-7, with TRBD1 matching over 9 bases. This CDR3 has 18 amino acids. The germline CDR1 and CDR2 sequences are SGHVS and FQNEAQ. The CDR3 loop reads CASSPSRPGQGSSYKQYF. The CDR3 nucleotides read TGTGCCAGCAGCCCGAGCCGACCGGGACAGGGATCCTCCTACAAGCAGTACTTC. The variable domain in full, with the rest retrieved from reference TRBV7-8 and TRBJ2-7, is GAGVSQSPRYKVAKRGQDVALRCDPISGHVSLFWYQQALGQGPEFLTYFQNEAQLDKSGLPSDRFFAERPEGSVSTLKIQRTQQEDSAVYLCASSPSRPGQGSSYKQYFGPGTRLTVT.

Concerning this clonotype: Compared with germline, one end of the junction differs, possibly owing to a read error. The genes are TRBV7-9 and TRBJ2-7, with 8 bases identical to TRBD1. CDR3 length: 14 residues. CDR1 is SEHNR and CDR2 is FQNEAQ in the germline V gene (reference sequence). DNA of the CDR3: TGTACCAGCAGTCTCACAGGGGGTGGCTACGAACAGTACTTC. Translating gives CTSSLTGGGYEQYF.